This is a list of T cell receptor beta chains from one sample in a study of T cell responses to AZD1222 COVID-19 vaccine. Sequenced by immunoSEQ multiplex PCR; TCRdb stores in-frame clones only, minus some. The sample has 120,000 or so clones; approximately 90% are singletons. The sequenced sample was peripheral blood, obtained on day 0 of AZD1222 vaccination. The source is an adult in good health. Both conserved end residues are part of each CDR3. Each record gives: CDR3 DNA, CDR3 protein, V gene, clone size, CDR3 length, J gene, D gene. The D gene is left open where the match is weak. Not every row has a clone size; where given, it reads once, few, many or a size class.

TGCGCCAGCAGCTTGACTTCAGCGGGAGTCGGCAATGAGCAGTTCTTC | CASSLTSAGVGNEQFF | TRBV5-1 | NA | 16 | TRBJ2-1 | TRBD2
TGTGCCAGCACCCCGGACAGGGGAAGCAATCAGCCCCAGCATTTT | CASTPDRGSNQPQHF | TRBV2 | NA | 15 | TRBJ1-5 | TRBD1
TGTGCCAGCAGCTCGGGAGCGTGGCCCCAGTACTTC | CASSSGAWPQYF | TRBV5-4 | once | 12 | TRBJ2-5 | NA
TGTGCCAGTATAGGAGTGGACTCTGGAAACACCATATATTTT | CASIGVDSGNTIYF | TRBV19 | NA | 14 | TRBJ1-3 | NA
TGTGCCAGCAGCCCCGGACTAGCGGGAGCCAATGAGCAGTTCTTC | CASSPGLAGANEQFF | TRBV5-6 | NA | 15 | TRBJ2-1 | TRBD2
TGTGCCAGCGGAGGGGGTACGCAGTATTTT | CASGGGTQYF | TRBV6-5 | NA | 10 | TRBJ2-3 | NA
TGTGCCAGCAGTTATCAGGATCAGCCCCAGCATTTT | CASSYQDQPQHF | TRBV6-5 | NA | 12 | TRBJ1-5 | NA
TGTGCCAGCAGCGTAGGGCCAAGAGGCTCCTACGAGCAGTACTTC | CASSVGPRGSYEQYF | TRBV9 | NA | 15 | TRBJ2-7 | NA
TGTGCCAGCAGTGGGGGACTTCGAAGGGGAGAGCAGTTCTTC | CASSGGLRRGEQFF | TRBV2 | NA | 14 | TRBJ2-1 | NA
TGTGCCAGCAGTGACGACAGGACGAGGGTCAGCTACGAGCAGTACTTC | CASSDDRTRVSYEQYF | TRBV6-1 | NA | 16 | TRBJ2-7 | NA
TGTGCCAGTAGTACGGGACATGGCTCCACACCCCTCCACTTT | CASSTGHGSTPLHF | TRBV19 | NA | 14 | TRBJ1-6 | NA
TGTGCCAGCACTACTGTCGGACAGGGGGTCGGCCAGCCCCAGCATTTT | CASTTVGQGVGQPQHF | TRBV28 | NA | 16 | TRBJ1-5 | TRBD1
TGTGCCAGCAGCCGGGACTATGGGGATGAAAAACTGTTTTTT | CASSRDYGDEKLFF | TRBV5-8 | NA | 14 | TRBJ1-4 | NA
TGTGCCAGCAGCTTGGAGCGACAGGGGTACGGCTACACCTTC | CASSLERQGYGYTF | TRBV5-4 | NA | 14 | TRBJ1-2 | TRBD1
TGTGCCAGCAGCTACAGGGATACCTACGAGCAGTACTTC | CASSYRDTYEQYF | TRBV2 | NA | 13 | TRBJ2-7 | NA
TGCGCCAGCAGCCAAGATAGCGGGAGTAGCTACAATGAGCAGTTCTTC | CASSQDSGSSYNEQFF | TRBV4-1 | NA | 16 | TRBJ2-1 | TRBD2
TGCGCCAGCAGCTTGGAGCGGCCAACCGGGGAGCTGTTTTTT | CASSLERPTGELFF | TRBV5-1 | NA | 14 | TRBJ2-2 | NA
TGTGCCAGCAGTTTACTAGCGGGAGGGGCCACCGGGGAGCTGTTTTTT | CASSLLAGGATGELFF | TRBV28 | NA | 16 | TRBJ2-2 | TRBD2
TGTGCCAGCAGCCAAGGGCTAGCGGGAGCAGAGACCCAGTACTTC | CASSQGLAGAETQYF | TRBV3-1/TRBV3-2 | NA | 15 | TRBJ2-5 | TRBD2
TGTGCCAGCTCACCACTTGCCGGGAGGGAAACCGGGGAGCTGTTTTTT | CASSPLAGRETGELFF | TRBV18 | NA | 16 | TRBJ2-2 | TRBD2
TGTGCCAGCAGTGACCGGGACCCCTATAATTCACCCCTCCACTTT | CASSDRDPYNSPLHF | TRBV6-1 | NA | 15 | TRBJ1-6 | NA
TGTGCCATCCTTGACAGGGAGGGCGGGGAGCTGTTTTTT | CAILDREGGELFF | TRBV19 | NA | 13 | TRBJ2-2 | NA
TGTGCCAGCAGTCGCGCAGAGGCGGGAGGGAATGAGCAGTTCTTC | CASSRAEAGGNEQFF | TRBV6-5 | NA | 15 | TRBJ2-1 | TRBD2
TGTGCCAGCAGCTTAGGTTCGATAAGCGATCAGCCCCAGCATTTT | CASSLGSISDQPQHF | TRBV11-2 | NA | 15 | TRBJ1-5 | NA
TGTGCCAGTAGTATAGATTCCCTAGCGGGAGGTGCGACAGATACGCAGTATTTT | CASSIDSLAGGATDTQYF | TRBV19 | NA | 18 | TRBJ2-3 | TRBD2
TGTGCCAGCAGCGCCGTATGGGCGGGAGGGCCTGACAATGAGCAGTTCTTC | CASSAVWAGGPDNEQFF | TRBV7-6 | NA | 17 | TRBJ2-1 | TRBD2
TGTGCCAGCAGTCTCTTGACTAGCGGGAGGGTCAATGAGCAGTTCTTC | CASSLLTSGRVNEQFF | TRBV27 | NA | 16 | TRBJ2-1 | TRBD2
TGTGCCAGCAGCCCGCGGCAGCCCCAGCATTTT | CASSPRQPQHF | TRBV3-1/TRBV3-2 | NA | 11 | TRBJ1-5 | NA
TGTGCCAGCAGCTTGAGGGGGTCTGGAAACACCATATATTTT | CASSLRGSGNTIYF | TRBV7-8 | NA | 14 | TRBJ1-3 | NA
TGTGCCAGTAGTATAGGTCCAGGAAGGTACGCCGGGGAGCTGTTTTTT | CASSIGPGRYAGELFF | TRBV19 | few | 16 | TRBJ2-2 | NA
TGCGCCAGCAGCCCTACCGGGACAGGGCCATCACCCCTCCACTTT | CASSPTGTGPSPLHF | TRBV4-1 | few | 15 | TRBJ1-6 | TRBD1
TGTGCCCACCAGGGGGCAGACTCCTACGAGCAGTACTTC | CAHQGADSYEQYF | TRBV30 | NA | 13 | TRBJ2-7 | TRBD1
TGTGCCAGCAGCTTAGCGGGCGGGGGAGGAACCGGGGAGCTGTTTTTT | CASSLAGGGGTGELFF | TRBV7-8 | NA | 16 | TRBJ2-2 | TRBD2
TGTGCCACCCGGACGGCGGGGGGCAGTGGAAACACCATATATTTT | CATRTAGGSGNTIYF | TRBV19 | NA | 15 | TRBJ1-3 | NA
TGTGCCAGCAGCCCGGACAGAGCCAAAAACATTCAGTACTTC | CASSPDRAKNIQYF | TRBV7-2 | NA | 14 | TRBJ2-4 | NA